A selection of T cell receptor beta chains follows, all from one sample in a study of identical twins. Each CDR3 protein gets one entry after TCRdb re-called the 5' RACE reads with MiXCR. The sample lists approximately 230,000 distinct CDR3 sequences; approximately 5.9% were seen once. These data also featured in a second study, about T cells expressing NK-cell markers.

Sequencing used CD8+ T cells sorted from blood. The receptors stem from a woman aged 18-30 years in good health. Both conserved end residues are part of each CDR3. A D gene is named only where the DNA matches it firmly. Only some rows state a clone size, as once, few, many or a class for expanded clones.

clone size	V gene	J gene	D gene	CDR3 protein	CDR3 DNA
few	TRBV7-8	TRBJ2-7	.	CASSSTVRVYEQYF	TGTGCCAGCAGCTCAACTGTCAGGGTCTACGAGCAGTACTTC
.	TRBV27	TRBJ2-3	TRBD1	CASSIGGSTDTQYF	TGTGCCAGCAGCATAGGGGGCTCAACAGATACGCAGTATTTT
many	TRBV6-5	TRBJ1-1	.	CAGITGTEAFF	TGTGCCGGTATCACCGGCACTGAAGCTTTCTTT
.	TRBV12-3/TRBV12-4	TRBJ2-1	.	CASSFSAAGEQFF	TGTGCCAGCAGTTTCAGTGCCGCGGGTGAGCAGTTCTTC
many	TRBV9	TRBJ1-6	.	CASSVGGGGNSPLHF	TGTGCCAGCAGCGTAGGCGGGGGGGGTAATTCACCCCTCCACTTT
few	TRBV7-6	TRBJ1-1	.	CASAGTENTEAFF	TGTGCCAGCGCGGGGACGGAGAACACTGAAGCTTTCTTT
few	TRBV6-2/TRBV6-3	TRBJ1-1	TRBD1	CASSPGTAYTEAFF	TGTGCCAGCAGTCCCGGGACAGCCTACACTGAAGCTTTCTTT
many	TRBV6-2/TRBV6-3	TRBJ2-2	.	CASRVPGELFF	TGTGCCTCGAGGGTTCCCGGGGAGCTGTTTTTT
.	TRBV6-5	TRBJ2-1	TRBD1	CASSLDPGTDNEQFF	TGTGCCAGCAGTCTCGACCCTGGGACAGACAATGAGCAGTTCTTC
.	TRBV10-3	TRBJ1-6	.	CAISESNLNSPLHF	TGTGCCATCAGTGAGTCGAACCTAAATTCACCCCTCCACTTT
many	TRBV27	TRBJ1-3	.	CASSRVSGNTIYF	TGTGCCAGCAGCCGCGTCTCTGGAAACACCATATATTTT
.	TRBV14	TRBJ1-4	.	CARSRRTFKNEKLFF	TGTGCCCGCAGCCGTCGGACATTCAAAAATGAAAAACTGTTTTTT
many	TRBV9	TRBJ2-7	.	CASSAEGGEQYF	TGTGCCAGCAGCGCCGAGGGGGGCGAGCAGTACTTC
.	TRBV5-5	TRBJ1-1	TRBD1	CASSSGTVGMTAEAFF	TGTGCCAGCAGTTCCGGGACAGTGGGGATGACGGCTGAAGCTTTCTTT
few	TRBV11-2	TRBJ2-7	TRBD2	CASSPSGGGMKYEQYF	TGTGCCAGCAGTCCTAGCGGGGGTGGAATGAAGTACGAGCAGTACTTC
few	TRBV27	TRBJ2-7	.	CASSLSGSDEQYF	TGTGCCAGCAGTTTATCGGGAAGCGACGAGCAGTACTTC
few	TRBV25-1	TRBJ2-7	TRBD1	CASRPRQGAVGQYF	TGTGCCAGCCGCCCGAGGCAGGGGGCGGTAGGGCAGTACTTC
.	TRBV12-3/TRBV12-4	TRBJ1-4	.	CASSLGGEKLFF	TGTGCCAGCAGTTTGGGGGGCGAAAAACTGTTTTTT
.	TRBV6-1	TRBJ2-5	TRBD2	CASRGLAGGPSETQYF	TGTGCCAGCAGGGGACTAGCGGGGGGGCCGAGTGAGACCCAGTACTTC
many	TRBV12-3/TRBV12-4	TRBJ2-1	.	CASSYGAFNEQFF	TGTGCCAGCAGTTATGGGGCTTTCAATGAGCAGTTCTTC
many	TRBV7-9	TRBJ2-1	TRBD2	CASSRGGASYNEQFF	TGTGCCAGCAGCCGCGGGGGGGCCAGCTACAATGAGCAGTTCTTC
.	TRBV12-3/TRBV12-4	TRBJ2-3	TRBD2	CASSRTSGGVDTQYF	TGTGCCAGCAGCCGGACTAGCGGGGGGGTGGATACGCAGTATTTT
.	TRBV11-2	TRBJ2-3	.	CASSRESSTDTQYF	TGTGCCAGCAGCCGAGAGTCTAGCACAGATACGCAGTATTTT
.	TRBV12-3/TRBV12-4	TRBJ2-3	TRBD2	CASSYLAGGGDTQYF	TGTGCCAGCAGTTATTTAGCGGGAGGGGGGGATACGCAGTATTTT
many	TRBV4-3	TRBJ2-1	TRBD2	CASSQGLAGVLNEQFF	TGCGCCAGCAGCCAGGGACTAGCGGGAGTTCTCAATGAGCAGTTCTTC
few	TRBV10-3	TRBJ2-1	TRBD1	CAISDDRGVNNEQFF	TGTGCCATCAGTGATGACAGGGGGGTCAATAATGAGCAGTTCTTC
.	TRBV6-1	TRBJ2-1	TRBD2	CASSRERDPRGYNEQFF	TGTGCCAGCAGCCGAGAAAGGGACCCGCGGGGGTACAATGAGCAGTTCTTC
.	TRBV20-1	TRBJ2-7	TRBD2	CSARGKAGGYEQYF	TGCAGTGCTAGAGGGAAAGCGGGAGGCTACGAGCAGTACTTC
.	TRBV6-1	TRBJ2-1	.	CASSPPLQPGKNEQFF	TGTGCCAGCAGTCCCCCTTTACAGCCGGGCAAAAATGAGCAGTTCTTC
few	TRBV9	TRBJ2-7	TRBD2	CASSVDGLAGGWDF	TGTGCCAGCAGCGTAGATGGGCTAGCGGGAGGCTGGGACTTC
many	TRBV9	TRBJ1-1	.	CASSVAQGPTEAFF	TGTGCCAGCAGCGTAGCTCAGGGGCCCACTGAAGCTTTCTTT
few	TRBV6-2/TRBV6-3	TRBJ2-2	.	CASRGGLAPGELFF	TGTGCCAGCAGGGGGGGGCTAGCCCCCGGGGAGCTGTTTTTT